Each of the 8 T cell receptor beta chains below was sequenced from the same sample in a study of T cells in women clearing cervical HPV infection. Some clones are missing from TCRdb's copy, which holds only in-frame ones; the method was immunoSEQ multiplex PCR. Its table lists some 40,000 clones. Input material: blood buffy coat. These receptors all come from a woman between 18 and 69 years old with a cervical HPV16 infection that either progressed to CIN3+ or cleared (not recorded which).

Points on this clone: The CDR3 end falls 3 residues outside the read, so it is completed with the germline J gene. This chain uses TRBV5-1 with TRBJ1-1; no reliable D call. Trimming removed 0 bases at V and 0 bases at J, with 9 bases between. CDR1 and CDR2 from the germline V gene are SGHRS and YFSETQ. This CDR3 comprises 15 residues. The CDR3 sequence: CASSLVPSMNTEAFF. The sequenced part of the CDR3 DNA is TGCGCCAGCAGCTTGGTACCTAGTATGAACACTGAA.

As to this clone: The CDR3 end falls 3 residues outside the read, so it is completed with the germline J gene. The chain uses TRBV7-2 and TRBJ2-4, with 8 bases identical to TRBD1. CDR3 size: 15 residues. Germline V CDR1 and CDR2: SGHTA, FQGNSA. Here the CDR3 reads CASSLNGQGYDGQYF. CDR3 DNA (partial): TGTGCCAGCAGCTTAAATGGACAGGGTTACGATGGT.

Comments on this clone: The CDR3 end falls 3 residues outside the read, so it is completed with the germline J gene. The V gene is TRBV7-2, the J gene TRBJ1-2; D gene ambiguous. This CDR3 has 13 amino acids. Germline V gene lookup returns CDR1 SGHTA and CDR2 FQGNSA. CDR3 sequence reads: CASSLSQRVGYTF. Partial CDR3 DNA: TGTGCCAGCAGCTTAAGCCAAAGAGTAGGC.

A note on this clone: One end of the junction fails to match germline, which may point to a read error. Coverage ceases 3 residues before the CDR3 finishes, and the germline J gene fills in the end. The chain uses TRBV5-1 and TRBJ1-1, with D possibly matching TRBD1 (5 bases). CDR3 length: 14 amino acids. CDR1 SGHRS and CDR2 YFSETQ come from the germline V gene. CDR3 bases read: TGCGCCAGCAGCTTCTCCGAGGGGTTGACTGGA. This translates into CASSFSEGLTG. Given in full, the CDR3 is CASSFSEGLTGAFF.

Comment on this clone: Read sequence stops 3 residues before the CDR3 end, and the germline J gene provides the missing end. The chain carries TRBV29-1 and TRBJ1-4; D unclear. Looked up from germline, CDR1 is SQVTM and CDR2 is ANQGSEA. Trimming removed 4 bases from V and 8 bases from J, with 14 bases in between. The CDR3 length is 13 residues. CDR3 DNA (partial): TGCAGCGTTGTCCGGTCAGCCGGGGAAAAA. It encodes CSVVRSAGEK. The whole CDR3 region reads CSVVRSAGEKLFF. The variable domain in full, with the rest retrieved from reference TRBV29-1 and TRBJ1-4, is SAVISQKPSRDICQRGTSLTIQCQVDSQVTMMFWYRQQPGQSLTLIATANQGSEATYESGFVIDKFPISRPNLTFSTLTVSNMSPEDSSIYLCSVVRSAGEKLFFGSGTQLSVL.

CDR3 DNA (partial): TGTGCCAGCAGTCTTCTAGCGGGAGAATCCTACGAG. Protein product: CASSLLAGESYE. From start to end, the CDR3 is CASSLLAGESYEQYF. The gene calls are TRBV2 and TRBJ2-7; 10 bases fit TRBD2. The sequenced fragment ends 3 residues before the CDR3 boundary, so the rest is inferred from the germline J gene. Trimming removed 5 bases from V and 1 base from J; junction bases left unmatched: 5. From germline, CDR1 is SNHLY and CDR2 FYNNEI. The CDR3 contains 15 residues.

As concerns this clone: The CDR3 end lies 3 residues beyond the end of the read and is filled in from the germline J gene. The V call is TRBV6-1, the J call TRBJ2-7, with TRBD2 identical over 10 bases. V shed 4 bases and J 3 bases; nucleotides not matched to a gene: 9. Germline V gene data show CDR1 as MNHNS and CDR2 as SASEGT. This CDR3 comprises 16 residues. The part of the CDR3 DNA that was read is TGTGCCAGCAGTGGCGTCTTGAGCGGGAGGGACTACGAG. It codes for CASSGVLSGRDYE. The full CDR3 sequence reads CASSGVLSGRDYEQYF.

Concerning this clone itself: The read terminates 3 residues before the CDR3 end, so the remaining end is supplied by the germline J gene. The chain is built from TRBV7-9 and TRBJ2-4; weak D call: TRBD2 (5 bases). Germline CDR1 SEHNR, CDR2 FQNEAQ (reference sequence). The length of the CDR3 is 14 residues. CDR3 bases read: TGTGCCAGCAGCTTAGTAAGCGGCGTCGAAGTT. The encoded protein is CASSLVSGVEV. The whole CDR3 protein is CASSLVSGVEVQYF.